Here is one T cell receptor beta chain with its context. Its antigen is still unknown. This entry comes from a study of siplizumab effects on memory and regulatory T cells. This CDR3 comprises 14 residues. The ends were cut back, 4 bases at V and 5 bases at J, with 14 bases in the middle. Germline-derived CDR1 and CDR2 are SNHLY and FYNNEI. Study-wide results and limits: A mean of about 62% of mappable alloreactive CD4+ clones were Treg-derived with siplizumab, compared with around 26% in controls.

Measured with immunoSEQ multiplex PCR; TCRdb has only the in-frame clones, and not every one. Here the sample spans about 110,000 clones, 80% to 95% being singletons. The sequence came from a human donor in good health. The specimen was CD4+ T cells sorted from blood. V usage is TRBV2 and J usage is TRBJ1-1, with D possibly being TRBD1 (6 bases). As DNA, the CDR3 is TGTGCCAGCAGTGCATCGACAGGTTGGACTGAAGCTTTCTTT. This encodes CASSASTGWTEAFF.